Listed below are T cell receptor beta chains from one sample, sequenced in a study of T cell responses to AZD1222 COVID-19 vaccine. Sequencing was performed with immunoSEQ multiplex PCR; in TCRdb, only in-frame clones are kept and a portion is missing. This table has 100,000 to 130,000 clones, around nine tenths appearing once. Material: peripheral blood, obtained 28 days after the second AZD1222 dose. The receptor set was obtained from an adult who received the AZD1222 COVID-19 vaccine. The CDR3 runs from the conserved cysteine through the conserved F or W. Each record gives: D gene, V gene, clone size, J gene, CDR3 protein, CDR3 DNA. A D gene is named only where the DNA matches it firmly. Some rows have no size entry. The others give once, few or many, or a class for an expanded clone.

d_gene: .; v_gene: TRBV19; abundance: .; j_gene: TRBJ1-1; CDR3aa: CASGRAGMNTEAFF; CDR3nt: TGTGCCAGTGGTAGGGCAGGGATGAACACTGAAGCTTTCTTT
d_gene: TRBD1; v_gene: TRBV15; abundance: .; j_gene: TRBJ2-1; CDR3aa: CATSRDLQGQGWDEQFF; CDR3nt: TGTGCCACCAGCAGAGACCTCCAGGGACAGGGATGGGATGAGCAGTTCTTC
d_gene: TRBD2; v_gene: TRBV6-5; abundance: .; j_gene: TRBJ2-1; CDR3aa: CASSLDSGGAYEQFF; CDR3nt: TGTGCCAGCAGTTTAGATAGCGGGGGGGCTTATGAGCAGTTCTTC
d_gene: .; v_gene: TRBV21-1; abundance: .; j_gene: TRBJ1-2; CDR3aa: CASSNGQGPDGYTF; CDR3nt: TGTGCCAGCAGCAACGGGCAGGGCCCCGATGGCTACACCTTC
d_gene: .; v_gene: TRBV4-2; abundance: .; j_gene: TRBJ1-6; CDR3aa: CASSRGNNSPLHF; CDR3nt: TGTGCCAGCAGCCGGGGTAATAATTCACCCCTCCACTTT
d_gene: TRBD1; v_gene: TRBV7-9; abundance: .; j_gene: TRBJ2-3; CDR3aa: CASRLGQVFATQYF; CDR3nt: TGTGCCAGCAGATTGGGACAGGTATTTGCCACGCAGTATTTT
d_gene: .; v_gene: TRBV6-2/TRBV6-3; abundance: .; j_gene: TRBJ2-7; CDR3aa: CASSYRDPPQKQYF; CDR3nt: TGTGCCAGCAGTTACCGGGACCCCCCCCAGAAGCAGTACTTC
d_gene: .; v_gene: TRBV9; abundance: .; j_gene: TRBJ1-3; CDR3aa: CASSPTGQTSGNTIYF; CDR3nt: TGTGCCAGCAGTCCAACCGGACAGACCTCTGGAAACACCATATATTTT
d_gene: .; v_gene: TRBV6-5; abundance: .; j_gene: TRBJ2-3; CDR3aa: CASSSDSDTQYF; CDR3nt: TGTGCCAGCAGTTCGGACAGCGATACGCAGTATTTT
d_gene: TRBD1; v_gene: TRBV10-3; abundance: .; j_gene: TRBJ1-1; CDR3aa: CAISESGTGLNTEAFF; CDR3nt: TGTGCCATCAGTGAGTCGGGGACAGGCCTGAACACTGAAGCTTTCTTT
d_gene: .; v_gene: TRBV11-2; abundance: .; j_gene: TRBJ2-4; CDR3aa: CASSTLRAGRKNIQYF; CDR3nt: TGTGCCAGCAGCACCCTTCGGGCGGGACGCAAAAACATTCAGTACTTC
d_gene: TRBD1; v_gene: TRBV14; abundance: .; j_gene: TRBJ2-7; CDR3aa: CASSSYGTGGFEQYF; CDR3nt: TGTGCCAGCAGCTCTTACGGGACAGGGGGATTCGAGCAGTACTTC
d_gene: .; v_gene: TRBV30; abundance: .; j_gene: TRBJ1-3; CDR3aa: CAGGPTVGNTIYF; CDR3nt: TGTGCCGGCGGGCCTACAGTCGGAAACACCATATATTTT
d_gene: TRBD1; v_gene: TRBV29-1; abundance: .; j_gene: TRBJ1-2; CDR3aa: CSVDAGTVYGYTF; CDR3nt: TGCAGCGTTGACGCCGGGACAGTTTATGGCTACACCTTC
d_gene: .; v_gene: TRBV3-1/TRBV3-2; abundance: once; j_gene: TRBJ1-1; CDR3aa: CASSPRDSGTEAFF; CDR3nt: TGTGCCAGCAGCCCTCGGGACTCGGGCACTGAAGCTTTCTTT
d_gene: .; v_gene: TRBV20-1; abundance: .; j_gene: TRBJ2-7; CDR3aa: CSASSRDAEQYF; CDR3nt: TGCAGTGCTAGTTCCAGGGACGCCGAGCAGTACTTC
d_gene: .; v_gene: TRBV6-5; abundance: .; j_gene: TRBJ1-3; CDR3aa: CASSYWQGTSGNTIYF; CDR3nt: TGTGCCAGCAGTTACTGGCAGGGGACCTCTGGAAACACCATATATTTT
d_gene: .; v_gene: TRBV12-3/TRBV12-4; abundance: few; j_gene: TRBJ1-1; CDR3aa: CASSSRSGIEAFF; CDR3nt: TGTGCCAGCAGTTCGAGGAGCGGCATTGAAGCTTTCTTT
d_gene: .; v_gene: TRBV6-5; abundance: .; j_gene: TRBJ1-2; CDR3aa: CASSYSLGGGYGYTF; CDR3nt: TGTGCCAGCAGTTACTCCCTTGGGGGAGGTTATGGCTACACCTTC
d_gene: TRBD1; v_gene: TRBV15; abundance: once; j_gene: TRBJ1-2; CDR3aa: CATSYYRDSFYGYTF; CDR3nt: TGTGCCACCAGCTACTACCGGGACAGTTTCTATGGCTACACCTTC
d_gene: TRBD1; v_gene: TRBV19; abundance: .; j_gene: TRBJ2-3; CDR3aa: CASSLRGQGRTDTQYF; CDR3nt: TGTGCCAGTAGCCTACGGGGACAGGGGAGGACAGATACGCAGTATTTT
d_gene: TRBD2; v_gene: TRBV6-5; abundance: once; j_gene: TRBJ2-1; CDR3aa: CASSYEASGGNEQFF; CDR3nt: TGTGCCAGCAGTTACGAGGCTAGCGGGGGCAATGAGCAGTTCTTC
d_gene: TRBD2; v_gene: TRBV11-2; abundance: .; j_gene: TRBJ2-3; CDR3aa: CASSLVRIAGSAQYF; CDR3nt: TGTGCCAGCAGCTTAGTAAGGATAGCGGGGAGTGCGCAGTATTTT
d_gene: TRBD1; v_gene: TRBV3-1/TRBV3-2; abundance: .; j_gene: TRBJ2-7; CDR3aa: CASSMGQGAYEQYF; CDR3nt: TGTGCCAGCAGCATGGGACAGGGGGCCTACGAGCAGTACTTC
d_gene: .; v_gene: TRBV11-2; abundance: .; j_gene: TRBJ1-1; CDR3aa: CASRPWGQQGNTEAFF; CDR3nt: TGTGCCAGCCGCCCCTGGGGGCAACAGGGGAACACTGAAGCTTTCTTT
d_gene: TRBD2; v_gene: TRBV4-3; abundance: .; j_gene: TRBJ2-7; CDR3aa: CASSQDLAGGYEQYF; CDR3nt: TGCGCCAGCAGCCAAGATTTAGCGGGGGGCTACGAGCAGTACTTC
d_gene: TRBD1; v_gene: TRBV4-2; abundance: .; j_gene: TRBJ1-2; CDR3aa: CASSARTGRNYGYTF; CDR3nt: TGTGCCAGCAGCGCCCGGACAGGGAGGAACTATGGCTACACCTTC
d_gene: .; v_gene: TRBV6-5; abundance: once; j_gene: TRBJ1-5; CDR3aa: CAAGLGDQPQHF; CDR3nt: TGTGCGGCGGGGTTGGGGGATCAGCCCCAGCATTTT
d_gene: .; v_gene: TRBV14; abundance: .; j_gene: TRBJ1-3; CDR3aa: CASSPLGPGNTIYF; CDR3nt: TGTGCCAGCAGCCCACTCGGGCCAGGAAACACCATATATTTT
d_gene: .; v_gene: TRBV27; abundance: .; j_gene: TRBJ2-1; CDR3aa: CASSFGGAYNEQFF; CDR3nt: TGTGCCAGCAGTTTCGGGGGCGCATACAATGAGCAGTTCTTC
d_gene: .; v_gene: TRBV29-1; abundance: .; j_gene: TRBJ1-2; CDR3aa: CSVESASGHGYTF; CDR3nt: TGCAGCGTTGAATCGGCGTCAGGGCATGGCTACACCTTC
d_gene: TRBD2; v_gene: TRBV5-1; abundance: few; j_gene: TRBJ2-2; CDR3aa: CASRLATGRDTGELFF; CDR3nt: TGCGCCAGCAGGTTGGCGACGGGGAGGGACACCGGGGAGCTGTTTTTT
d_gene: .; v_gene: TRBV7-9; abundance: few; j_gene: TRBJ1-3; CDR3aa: CASSPSGAYGNTIYF; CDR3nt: TGTGCCAGCAGCCCGTCGGGGGCGTATGGAAACACCATATATTTT
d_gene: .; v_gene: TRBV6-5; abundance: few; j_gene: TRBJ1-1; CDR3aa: CASSWGGSMNTEAFF; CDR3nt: TGTGCCAGCAGCTGGGGGGGGTCAATGAACACTGAAGCTTTCTTT
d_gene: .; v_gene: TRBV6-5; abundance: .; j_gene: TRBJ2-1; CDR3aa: CASSYGKGGNEQFF; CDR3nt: TGTGCCAGCAGTTACGGGAAGGGGGGCAATGAGCAGTTCTTC
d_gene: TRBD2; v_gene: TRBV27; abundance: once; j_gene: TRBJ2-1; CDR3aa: CASSASGGAYNEQFF; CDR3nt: TGTGCCAGCAGCGCTAGCGGGGGGGCCTACAATGAGCAGTTCTTC
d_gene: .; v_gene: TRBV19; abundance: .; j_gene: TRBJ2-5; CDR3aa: CASSLDYGETQYF; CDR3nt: TGTGCCAGTAGCCTAGACTACGGGGAGACCCAGTACTTC
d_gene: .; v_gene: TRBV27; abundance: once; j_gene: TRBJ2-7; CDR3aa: CASSFWGGYEQYF; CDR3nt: TGTGCCAGCAGTTTTTGGGGAGGCTACGAGCAGTACTTC
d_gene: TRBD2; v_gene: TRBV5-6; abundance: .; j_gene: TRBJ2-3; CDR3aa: CASSAPLAVSTDTQYF; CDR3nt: TGTGCCAGCAGCGCCCCACTAGCGGTCAGCACAGATACGCAGTATTTT
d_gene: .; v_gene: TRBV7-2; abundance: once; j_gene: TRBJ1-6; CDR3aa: CASSLQGHGRGTALHF; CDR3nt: TGTGCCAGCAGCTTACAGGGACACGGGAGGGGCACGGCCCTCCACTTT
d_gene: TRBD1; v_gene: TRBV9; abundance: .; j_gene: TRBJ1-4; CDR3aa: CASSPWTGTSEKLFF; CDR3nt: TGTGCCAGCAGCCCCTGGACAGGGACTAGTGAAAAACTGTTTTTT
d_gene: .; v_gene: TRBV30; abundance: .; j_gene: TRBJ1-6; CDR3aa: CAWSVGAGSYNSPLHF; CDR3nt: TGTGCCTGGAGTGTGGGGGCAGGCTCCTATAATTCACCCCTCCACTTT
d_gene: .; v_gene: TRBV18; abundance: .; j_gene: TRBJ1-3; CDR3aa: CASSPNVLDRSGNTIYF; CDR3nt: TGTGCCAGCTCACCCAATGTTCTTGACAGATCTGGAAACACCATATATTTT
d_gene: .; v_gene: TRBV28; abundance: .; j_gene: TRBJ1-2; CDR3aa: CASSLSGAGGYTF; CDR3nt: TGTGCCAGCAGTTTATCGGGGGCTGGGGGCTACACCTTC
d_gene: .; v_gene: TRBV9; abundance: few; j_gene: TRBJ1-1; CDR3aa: CASRKMNTEAFF; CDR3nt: TGTGCCAGCAGAAAAATGAACACTGAAGCTTTCTTT
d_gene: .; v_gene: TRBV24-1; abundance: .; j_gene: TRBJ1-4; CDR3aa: CATSSATNEKLFF; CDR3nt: TGTGCCACCAGCTCCGCAACTAATGAAAAACTGTTTTTT
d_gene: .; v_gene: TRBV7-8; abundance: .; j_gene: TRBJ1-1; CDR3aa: CASSLEASRGAFF; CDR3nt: TGTGCCAGCAGCTTAGAGGCATCCAGGGGAGCTTTCTTT
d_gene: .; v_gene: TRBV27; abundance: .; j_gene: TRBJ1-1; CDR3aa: CASSLSREARTEAFF; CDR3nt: TGTGCCAGCAGTTTATCCAGGGAGGCGCGCACTGAAGCTTTCTTT
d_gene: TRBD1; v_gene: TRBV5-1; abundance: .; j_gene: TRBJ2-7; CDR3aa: CASSIGQGDEQYF; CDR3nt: TGCGCCAGCAGCATCGGACAGGGCGACGAGCAGTACTTC
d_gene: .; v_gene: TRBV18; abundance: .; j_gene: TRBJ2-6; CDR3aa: CASSPPSGANVLTF; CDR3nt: TGTGCCAGCTCACCTCCCTCTGGGGCCAACGTCCTGACTTTC
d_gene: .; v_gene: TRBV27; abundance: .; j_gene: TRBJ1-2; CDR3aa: CASSSTAANYGYTF; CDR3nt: TGTGCCAGCAGTTCGACCGCAGCCAACTATGGCTACACCTTC
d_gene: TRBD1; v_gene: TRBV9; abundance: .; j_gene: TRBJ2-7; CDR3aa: CASSEMTGDYEQYF; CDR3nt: TGTGCCAGCAGCGAGATGACAGGGGACTACGAGCAGTACTTC
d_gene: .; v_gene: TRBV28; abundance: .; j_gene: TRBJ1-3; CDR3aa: CASSLPNGNTIYF; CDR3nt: TGTGCCAGCAGTCTACCCAATGGAAACACCATATATTTT
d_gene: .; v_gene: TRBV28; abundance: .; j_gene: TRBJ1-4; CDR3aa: CASRKEDEKLFF; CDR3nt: TGTGCCAGCAGAAAAGAGGATGAAAAACTGTTTTTT